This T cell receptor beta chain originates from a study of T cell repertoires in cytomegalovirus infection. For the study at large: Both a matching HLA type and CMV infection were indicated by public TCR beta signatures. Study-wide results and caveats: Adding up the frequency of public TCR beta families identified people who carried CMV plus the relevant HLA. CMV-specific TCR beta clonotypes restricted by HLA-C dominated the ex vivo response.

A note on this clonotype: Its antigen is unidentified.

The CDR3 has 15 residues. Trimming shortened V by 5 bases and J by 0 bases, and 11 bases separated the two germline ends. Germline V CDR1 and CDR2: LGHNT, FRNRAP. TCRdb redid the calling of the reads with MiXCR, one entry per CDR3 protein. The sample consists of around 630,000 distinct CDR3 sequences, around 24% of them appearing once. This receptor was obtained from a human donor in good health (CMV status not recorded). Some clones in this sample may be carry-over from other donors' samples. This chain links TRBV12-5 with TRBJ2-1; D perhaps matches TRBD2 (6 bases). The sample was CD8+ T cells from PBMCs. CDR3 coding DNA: TGTGCTAGTGGTACCATGGGGGGCTCCTACAATGAGCAGTTCTTC. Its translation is CASGTMGGSYNEQFF.